The sequence of this T cell receptor beta chain was determined in a study of CD8 T cells in ankylosing spondylitis. It was by quantitative 5'-RACE with molecular barcodes that TCR beta libraries were made. In TCRdb, the 5' RACE reads were re-called with MiXCR into one record per CDR3 protein. The sample yields more than 400,000 distinct CDR3 sequences, roughly 5% seen once. Note on this clonotype: Its specificity is unknown. This may stem from a read error, because a much larger clone lies one nucleotide away.

Points from the study as a whole: Some of these motif variants have turned up before, in reports on reactive arthritis synovial fluid and blood. Disease-associated clones were reportedly significantly overrepresented in matched ankylosing spondylitis synovial fluid. A CD8+ phenotype characterized the disease-linked clones, which were relatively rare in peripheral blood. Ankylosing spondylitis blood appeared to be characterized by a TCR beta motif of roughly eight highly homologous variants.

CDR1 DFQATT and CDR2 SNEGSKA come from the germline V gene (reference sequence). This CDR3 comprises 13 residues. The TCR was taken from a male donor with ankylosing spondylitis. Material for sequencing was blood, either unsorted or a sorted T cell fraction (not recorded which). The chain has TRBV20-1 and TRBJ2-7, with a tentative D call TRBD2 (6 bases). The CDR3 DNA is TGCAGTGCTACCGGGCGGGATAACTACGAGCAGAACTTC. Translation: CSATGRDNYEQNF.